Presented here are 3 T cell receptor beta chains from one specimen sequenced in a study of T cell changes during pregnancy in multiple sclerosis. Sequenced by immunoSEQ multiplex PCR; TCRdb stores in-frame clones only, minus some. The sample carries tens of thousands of clones, approximately 93% recorded once. Sequenced here: CD8+ T cells from peripheral blood mononuclear cells, sampled in the second trimester of pregnancy. These receptors originate from a female donor with multiple sclerosis, enrolled in a pregnancy study.

This clone was counted once. This rearrangement joins TRBV7-9 to TRBJ1-2; TRBD1 is a possible D gene (5 bases). This CDR3 is built from 13 residues. V was cut by 5 bases and J by 8 bases, with 15 bases left in between. Germline CDR1 and CDR2: SEHNR and FQNEAQ (reference sequence). As DNA, the CDR3 is TGTGCCAGCAGCAAGACACCCAGGGAAGGCTACACCTTC. Its translation: CASSKTPREGYTF.

The chain's CDR3 is CASSGTASTDTQYF. In DNA form, the CDR3 reads TGCGCCAGCAGCGGGACAGCTAGCACAGATACGCAGTATTTT. V gene TRBV10-1 combines with J gene TRBJ2-3, with 7 bases identical to TRBD1. The CDR3 loop spans 14 amino acids. Germline V gene data show CDR1 as WNHNN and CDR2 as SYGVQD (reference sequence). J gave up 0 bases and V 6 bases, and 3 bases lay outside the gene matches.

This chain uses TRBV7-2 with TRBJ2-2; maybe TRBD2 (5 bases). Germline V lookup: CDR1 SGHTA, CDR2 FQGNSA. The ends were cut back, 1 base at V and 4 bases at J, with 16 bases in the middle. The CDR3 spans 17 residues. CDR3 sequence (DNA): TGTGCCAGCAGCTTAGAGTGGAGAGGGCCCAGCACCGGGGAGCTGTTTTTT. This sequence encodes CASSLEWRGPSTGELFF.